The 13 T cell receptor beta chains below come from one sample, sequenced in a study of T cell changes during pregnancy in multiple sclerosis. Only in-frame clones appear in the TCRdb table, and some are missing; sequencing was by immunoSEQ multiplex PCR. The sample consists of about 21,000 clones, approximately 90% of them appearing once. This specimen was CD8+ T cells from peripheral blood mononuclear cells, taken in the second trimester of pregnancy. The receptors here all came from a female donor in good health, enrolled as a control in a pregnancy study.

The chain links TRBV9 to TRBJ2-2; D remains ambiguous. CDR1 and CDR2 (germline): SGDLS, YYNGEE. Between the trimmed V and J ends, which lost 0 bases and 8 bases, there was a span of 8 bases. This CDR3 is 13 amino acids long. The CDR3 DNA follows: TGTGCCAGCAGCGTAGACGAGGCTGGGGAGCTGTTTTTT. This encodes CASSVDEAGELFF. The full variable domain, completed using reference TRBV9 and TRBJ2-2, is DSGVTQTPKHLITATGQRVTLRCSPRSGDLSVYWYQQSLDQGLQFLIQYYNGEERAKGNILERFSAQQFPDLHSELNLSSLELGDSALYFCASSVDEAGELFFGEGSRLTVL.

This clone was counted once. This specimen includes other DNA sequences encoding the same CDR3. V is TRBV5-1 and J is TRBJ1-1, with TRBD1 identical over 8 bases. Trimming cost V 2 bases and J 1 base; bases outside gene matches: 4. The CDR3 runs to 15 residues. The germline gives CDR1 SGHRS, CDR2 YFSETQ. CDR3 sequence: CASSFNRGRNTEAFF. DNA of the CDR3: TGCGCCAGCAGCTTTAACAGGGGGAGGAACACTGAAGCTTTCTTT.

The chain employs TRBV15 and TRBJ2-3; D is perhaps TRBD2 (6 bases). The length of the CDR3 is 15 residues. Trimming removed 4 bases at V and 4 bases at J, with 15 bases between. Germline-derived CDR1 and CDR2 are LNHNV and YYDKDF (reference sequence). The CDR3 spells CATSTRLEGPDTQYF. CDR3 sequence (DNA): TGTGCCACCAGCACCCGACTAGAAGGGCCAGATACGCAGTATTTT.

The gene calls are TRBV19 and TRBJ2-7, with D possibly being TRBD2 (6 bases). The germline gives CDR1 LNHDA, CDR2 SQIVND (reference sequence). The CDR3 is 14 amino acids. V was clipped by 3 bases and J by 1 base, with 10 bases between them. CDR3 DNA: TGTGCCAGTAGTATGGGGACTCTGTCCTACGAGCAGTACTTC. Translated: CASSMGTLSYEQYF.

V gene TRBV6-4 combines with J gene TRBJ2-1, with 11 bases matching TRBD2. V was clipped by 0 bases and J by 6 bases; unmatched bases: 1. In germline, CDR1 is MRHNA, CDR2 SNTAGT. This CDR3 is 15 amino acids long. The DNA of the CDR3 is TGTGCCAGCAGTGACTCTAGCGGGGGGGGCAATGAGCAGTTCTTC. Its translation is CASSDSSGGGNEQFF.

With regard to this clone: One junction end does not reproduce the germline sequence, and a read error may be involved. The chain links TRBV7-8 to TRBJ2-1; 13 bases fit TRBD2. The length of the CDR3 is 21 residues. Germline CDR1 and CDR2: SGHVS and FQNEAQ. The CDR3 spells CASRFARTSGRAESFYNEQFF. The CDR3 DNA reads TGTGCCAGCCGCTTCGCCCGAACTAGCGGGAGGGCCGAGAGCTTTTACAATGAGCAGTTCTTC.

CDR3 amino acids: CASSQHGVAGGPMGQFF. The CDR3 nucleotides are TGTGCCAGCAGCCAGCACGGAGTAGCGGGGGGGCCTATGGGGCAGTTCTTC. The chain has TRBV4-2 and TRBJ2-1; 11 positions agree with TRBD2. This CDR3 is built from 17 residues. Per germline, CDR1 LGHNA and CDR2 YNFKEQ. Unmatched junction bases numbered 16, after V lost 3 bases and J lost 12 bases.

The V and J genes are TRBV5-6 and TRBJ2-3, with a possible D match to TRBD2 (6 bases). V was clipped by 2 bases and J by 0 bases, with 13 bases between them. The CDR3 contains 16 residues. Germline CDR1 and CDR2: SGHDT and YYEEEE. The CDR3: CASSFGTAGSTDTQYF. CDR3 DNA: TGTGCCAGCAGCTTTGGAACGGCGGGGAGCACAGATACGCAGTATTTT.

This clone was observed once. CDR3 in amino acids: CASTLRTGMQPQHF. In DNA, the CDR3 is TGTGCCAGCACCCTAAGGACTGGGATGCAGCCCCAGCATTTT. The chain has TRBV6-5 and TRBJ1-5; unclear D gene. The germline gives CDR1 MNHEY, CDR2 SVGAGI. Between the trimmed V and J ends, which lost 7 bases and 7 bases, there was a span of 17 bases. The CDR3 has 14 amino acids.

The chain joins TRBV28 to TRBJ2-7; TRBD2 matches at 11 bases. Trimming took 6 bases from V and 5 from J; bases not matched to a gene: 6. There are 14 residues in the CDR3. In germline, CDR1 is MDHEN, CDR2 SYDVKM. DNA of the CDR3: TGTGCCAGCAGCCTAGCGGGAGGCGGCCACGAGCAGTACTTC. Translated: CASSLAGGGHEQYF.

The rearrangement links TRBV2 to TRBJ2-7, with 11 bases lining up with TRBD2. The V gene end was trimmed by 5 bases and the J gene end by 2 bases; junction bases not matched to a gene: 2. In germline, CDR1 is SNHLY, CDR2 FYNNEI. This CDR3 is 14 amino acids long. In DNA, the CDR3 is TGTGCCAGCAGTACGGGACTAGCGGCCTACGAGCAGTACTTC. Its protein product is CASSTGLAAYEQYF.

The V call is TRBV4-1, the J call TRBJ2-2; 7 positions match TRBD1. V shed 2 bases and J 6 bases; nucleotides not matched to a gene: 12. Germline V gene sequence: CDR1 MGHRA, CDR2 YSYEKL. The CDR3 runs 17 residues. DNA of the CDR3: TGCGCCAGCAGCCAACACCCGACAGGGTACGTGGCCGGGGAGCTGTTTTTT. Amino acids: CASSQHPTGYVAGELFF.

The chain combines TRBV7-8 with TRBJ2-7, with D possibly matching TRBD1 (6 bases). The CDR3 is 15 residues long. From germline, CDR1 is SGHVS and CDR2 FQNEAQ. Trimming took 2 bases from V and 2 from J, leaving 13 bases between them. The CDR3 here is CASSLFQGQAYEQYF. The DNA of the CDR3 is TGTGCCAGCAGCTTATTTCAGGGACAAGCCTACGAGCAGTACTTC.